The subject of this entry is one T cell receptor beta chain. Germline-derived CDR1 and CDR2 are LNHDA and SQIVND (reference sequence). This CDR3 spans 13 amino acids. V lost 9 bases, J lost 8 bases, and 11 bases stayed unmatched. This record comes from a study of blood T cell repertoires in COVID-19. Sequencing used immunoSEQ multiplex PCR; TCRdb keeps in-frame clones, though not all of them. Among roughly 190,000 clones listed, 82% were seen once. Source material: PBMCs or T cells enriched from blood (not recorded which). The source is a man aged 35-49 years who had recovered from COVID-19. This sequence joins TRBV19 and TRBJ1-2; 8 nucleotides agree with TRBD1. The CDR3 sequence: CASDTGGRTGYTF. In nucleotides, the CDR3 is TGTGCCAGCGATACAGGGGGTAGAACCGGCTACACCTTC.